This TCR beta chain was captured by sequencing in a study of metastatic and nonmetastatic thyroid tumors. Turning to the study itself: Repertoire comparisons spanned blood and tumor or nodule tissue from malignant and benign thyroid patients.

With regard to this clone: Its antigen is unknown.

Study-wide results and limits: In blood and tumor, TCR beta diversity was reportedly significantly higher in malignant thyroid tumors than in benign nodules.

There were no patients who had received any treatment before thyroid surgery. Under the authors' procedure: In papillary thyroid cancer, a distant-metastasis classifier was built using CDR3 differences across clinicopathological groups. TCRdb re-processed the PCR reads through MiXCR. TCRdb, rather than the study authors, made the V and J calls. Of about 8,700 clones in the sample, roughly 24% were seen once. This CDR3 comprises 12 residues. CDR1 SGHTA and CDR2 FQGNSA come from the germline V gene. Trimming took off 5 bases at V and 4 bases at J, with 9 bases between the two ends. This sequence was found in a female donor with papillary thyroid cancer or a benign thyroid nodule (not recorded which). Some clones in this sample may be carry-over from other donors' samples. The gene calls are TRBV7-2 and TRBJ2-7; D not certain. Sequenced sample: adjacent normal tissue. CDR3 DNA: TGTGCCAGCAGCCCCCTAGGGTACGAGCAGTACTTC. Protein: CASSPLGYEQYF.